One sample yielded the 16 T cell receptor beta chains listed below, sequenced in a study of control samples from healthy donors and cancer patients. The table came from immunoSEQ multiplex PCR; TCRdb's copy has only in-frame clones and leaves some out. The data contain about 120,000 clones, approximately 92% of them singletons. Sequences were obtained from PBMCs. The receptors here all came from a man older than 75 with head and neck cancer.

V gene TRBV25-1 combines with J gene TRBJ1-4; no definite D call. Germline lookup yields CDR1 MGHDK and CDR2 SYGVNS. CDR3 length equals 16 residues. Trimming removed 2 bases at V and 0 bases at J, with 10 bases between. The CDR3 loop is CASSERWESTNEKLFF. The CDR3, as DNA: TGTGCCAGCAGTGAAAGGTGGGAGTCAACTAATGAAAAACTGTTTTTT. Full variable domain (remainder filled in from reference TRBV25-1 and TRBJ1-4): EADIYQTPRYLVIGTGKKITLECSQTMGHDKMYWYQQDPGMELHLIHYSYGVNSTEKGDLSSESTVSRIRTEHFPLTLESARPSHTSQYLCASSERWESTNEKLFFGSGTQLSVL.

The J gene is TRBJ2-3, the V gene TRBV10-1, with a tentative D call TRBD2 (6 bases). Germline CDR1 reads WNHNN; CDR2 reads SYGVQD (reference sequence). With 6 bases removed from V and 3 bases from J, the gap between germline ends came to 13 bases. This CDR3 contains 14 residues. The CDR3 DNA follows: TGCGCCAGCAGCCGAGCGGGTCAGACAGATACGCAGTATTTT. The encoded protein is CASSRAGQTDTQYF.

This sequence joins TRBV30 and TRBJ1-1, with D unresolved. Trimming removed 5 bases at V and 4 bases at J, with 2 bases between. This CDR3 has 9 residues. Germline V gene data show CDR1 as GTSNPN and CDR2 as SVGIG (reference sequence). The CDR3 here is CAWGTEAFF. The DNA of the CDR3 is TGTGCCTGGGGCACTGAAGCTTTCTTT.

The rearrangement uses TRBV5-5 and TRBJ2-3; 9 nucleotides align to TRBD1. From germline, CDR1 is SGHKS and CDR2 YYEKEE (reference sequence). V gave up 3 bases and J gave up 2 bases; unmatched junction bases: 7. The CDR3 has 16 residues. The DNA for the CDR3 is TGTGCCAGCAGCTCCGGACAGGGGTTATTCACAGATACGCAGTATTTT. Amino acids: CASSSGQGLFTDTQYF. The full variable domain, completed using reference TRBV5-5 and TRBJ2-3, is DAGVTQSPTHLIKTRGQQVTLRCSPISGHKSVSWYQQVLGQGPQFIFQYYEKEERGRGNFPDRFSARQFPNYSSELNVNALLLGDSALYLCASSSGQGLFTDTQYFGPGTRLTVL.

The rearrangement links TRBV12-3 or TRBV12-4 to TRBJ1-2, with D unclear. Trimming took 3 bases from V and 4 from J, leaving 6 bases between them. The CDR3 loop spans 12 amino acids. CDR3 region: CASSFPGYGYTF. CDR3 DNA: TGTGCCAGCAGTTTTCCCGGCTATGGCTACACCTTC.

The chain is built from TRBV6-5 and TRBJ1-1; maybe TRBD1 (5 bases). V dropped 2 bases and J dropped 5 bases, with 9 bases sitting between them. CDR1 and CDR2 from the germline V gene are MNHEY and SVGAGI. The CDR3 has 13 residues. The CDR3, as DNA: TGTGCCAGCAGTTACCCGGGGGAGACTGAAGCTTTCTTT. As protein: CASSYPGETEAFF.

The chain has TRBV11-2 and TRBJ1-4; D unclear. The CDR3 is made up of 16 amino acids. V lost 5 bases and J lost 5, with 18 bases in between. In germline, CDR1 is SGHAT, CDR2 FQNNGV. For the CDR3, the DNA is TGTGCCAGCAGCGCAGGACTGGGCTGGGAGAATGAAAAACTGTTTTTT. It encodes CASSAGLGWENEKLFF.

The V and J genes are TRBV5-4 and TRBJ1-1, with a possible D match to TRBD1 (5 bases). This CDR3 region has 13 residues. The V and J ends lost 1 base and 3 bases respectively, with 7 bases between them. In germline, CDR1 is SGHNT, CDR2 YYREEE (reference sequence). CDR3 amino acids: CASSLKGDTEAFF. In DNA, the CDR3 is TGTGCCAGCAGCTTGAAAGGGGACACTGAAGCTTTCTTT.

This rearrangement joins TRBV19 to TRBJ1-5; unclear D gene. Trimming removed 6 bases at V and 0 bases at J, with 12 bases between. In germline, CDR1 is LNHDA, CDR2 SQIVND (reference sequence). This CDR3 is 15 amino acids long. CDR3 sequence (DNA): TGTGCCAGTAGGGAATTACAATATAGCAATCAGCCCCAGCATTTT. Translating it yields CASRELQYSNQPQHF.

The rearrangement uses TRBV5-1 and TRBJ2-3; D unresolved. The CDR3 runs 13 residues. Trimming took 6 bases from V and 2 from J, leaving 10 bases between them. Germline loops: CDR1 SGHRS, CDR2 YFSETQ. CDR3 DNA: TGCGCCAGCACCGACGGACCCACAGATACGCAGTATTTT. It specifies CASTDGPTDTQYF.

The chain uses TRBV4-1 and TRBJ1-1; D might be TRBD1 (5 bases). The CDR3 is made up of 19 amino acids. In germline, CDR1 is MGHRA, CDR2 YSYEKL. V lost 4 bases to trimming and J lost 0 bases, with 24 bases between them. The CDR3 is CASSRSGGIPTVLNTEAFF. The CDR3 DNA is TGCGCCAGCAGCCGATCGGGGGGGATTCCCACAGTGCTGAACACTGAAGCTTTCTTT.

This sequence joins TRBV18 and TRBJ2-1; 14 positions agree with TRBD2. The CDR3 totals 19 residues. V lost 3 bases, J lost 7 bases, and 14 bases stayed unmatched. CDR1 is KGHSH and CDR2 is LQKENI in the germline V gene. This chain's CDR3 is CASSPSSGTSGRGGNEQFF. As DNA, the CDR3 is TGTGCCAGCTCACCGAGCTCCGGGACTAGCGGGAGAGGGGGGAATGAGCAGTTCTTC.

The CDR3 protein is CASSFTGKRRNQPQHF. CDR3 DNA sequence: TGTGCCAGTAGTTTTACAGGGAAGAGGCGCAATCAGCCCCAGCATTTT. The chain combines TRBV19 with TRBJ1-5, with a weak D call TRBD1 (6 bases). Germline loops: CDR1 LNHDA, CDR2 SQIVND (reference sequence). The CDR3 contains 16 residues. The V end lost 5 bases, the J end lost 2 bases, and 16 bases lay between the germline ends.

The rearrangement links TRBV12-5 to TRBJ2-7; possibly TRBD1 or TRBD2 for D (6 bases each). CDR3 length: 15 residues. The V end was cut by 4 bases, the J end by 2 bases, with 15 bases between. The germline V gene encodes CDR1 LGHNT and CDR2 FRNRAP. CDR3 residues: CASGSQGGQPYEQYF. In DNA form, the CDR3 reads TGTGCTAGTGGTTCCCAGGGAGGACAGCCCTACGAGCAGTACTTC.

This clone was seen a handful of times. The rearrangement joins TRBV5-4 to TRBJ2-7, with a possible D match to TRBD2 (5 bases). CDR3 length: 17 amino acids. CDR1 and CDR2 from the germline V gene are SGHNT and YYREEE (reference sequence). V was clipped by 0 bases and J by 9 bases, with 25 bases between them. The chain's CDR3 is CASSLGQIDYAQAAQYF. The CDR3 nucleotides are TGTGCCAGCAGCTTGGGGCAGATAGACTACGCGCAGGCGGCGCAGTACTTC.

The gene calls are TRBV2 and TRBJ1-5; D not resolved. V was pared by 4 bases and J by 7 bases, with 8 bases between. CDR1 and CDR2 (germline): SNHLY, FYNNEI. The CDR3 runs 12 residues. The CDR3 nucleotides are TGTGCCAGCAGTGTATCAAAACAGCCCCAGCATTTT. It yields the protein CASSVSKQPQHF.